The sequence of this T cell receptor beta chain was determined in a study of blood T cell repertoires in COVID-19. Recruitment covered about 25 US areas and drew participants whose ages spanned about 18 to 90 years. This CDR3 region has 16 residues. In germline, CDR1 is MNHEY, CDR2 SMNVEV (reference sequence). J was trimmed by 4 bases and V by 5 bases; bases with no gene match: 13. Assay: immunoSEQ multiplex PCR; the TCRdb copy retains only in-frame clones and omits some. Of 250,000 to 300,000 clones in the sample, approximately 90% are singletons; the top ten hold approximately 1.2%. The sequenced material came from PBMCs or T cells enriched from blood (not recorded which). The chain links TRBV27 to TRBJ1-2, with TRBD1 matching over 7 bases. The receptor was isolated from a human donor in a cohort exposed to, infected with or recovered from COVID-19 (not recorded which). The donor label of this sample is uncertain. As DNA, the CDR3 is TGTGCCAGCAGTCCATATCCTGACAGGGTACTCTATGGCTACACCTTC. Translation gives CASSPYPDRVLYGYTF.